These 4 T cell receptor beta chains share one sample of origin, sequenced in a study of Tregs in tolerant kidney transplant recipients. Related graft donors supplied nonmyeloablative bone marrow transplants, and mixed chimerism was transient. The assay was immunoSEQ multiplex PCR, and TCRdb's table has in-frame clones only and misses some. The repertoire holds approximately 60,000 clones, more than 70% seen once, with under 4.5% in the top ten. The sample in question was CD4+ T cells from blood (PBMCs), obtained 6 months after the transplant. The receptors stem from a human patient who received a combined kidney and bone marrow transplant. Some T cells may trace back to the graft donor.

The CDR3 region is CASSSGTGKTQYF. The CDR3 DNA sequence: TGTGCCAGCAGCTCCGGGACAGGGAAGACCCAGTACTTC. This chain connects TRBV7-3 to TRBJ2-5; 9 positions match TRBD1. CDR3 size: 13 residues. Germline CDR1 and CDR2: SGHTA and FQGTGA. V shed 4 bases and J 6 bases; nucleotides not matched to a gene: 3.

The gene calls are TRBV6-1 and TRBJ2-1, with TRBD2 matching 9 bases. Germline V gives CDR1 MNHNS, CDR2 SASEGT. This CDR3 contains 14 residues. Unmatched junction bases numbered 7, after V lost 7 bases and J lost 6 bases. The CDR3 nucleotides are TGTGCCAGCATGATAGGACTAGCGTTCAATGAGCAGTTCTTC. As protein: CASMIGLAFNEQFF.

The chain links TRBV5-1 to TRBJ1-6; 7 bases are shared with TRBD1. V lost 1 base and J lost 5; bases outside the gene matches: 6. Per germline, CDR1 SGHRS and CDR2 YFSETQ. The CDR3 runs 16 residues. CDR3 bases: TGCGCCAGCAGCTTGCGAACAGGGGTTCATAATTCACCCCTCCACTTT. Its translation is CASSLRTGVHNSPLHF.

The rearrangement joins TRBV7-6 to TRBJ2-2; 7 bases line up with TRBD1. CDR1 and CDR2 from the germline V gene are SGHVS and FNYEAQ. With 5 bases clipped from V and 1 base from J, the junction kept 7 bases outside the gene matches. The length of the CDR3 is 16 residues. The CDR3, as DNA: TGTGCCAGCAGCCCGAACCGGGACAGGAACACCGGGGAGCTGTTTTTT. Translated, it gives CASSPNRDRNTGELFF.